This paragraph covers one TCR beta chain sequence. The data were obtained in a study of blood T cell repertoires in COVID-19. Study-level background: Material from acute and convalescent COVID-19 was sourced from the United States, Italy and Spain. PBMCs, B-cell-depleted T cells, or T cells were the source of the cDNA or gDNA that made up the material.

Per the germline V gene, CDR1 is MGHDK and CDR2 is SYGVNS. This CDR3 is 15 amino acids long. Trimming took 9 bases from V and 0 from J; bases not matched to a gene: 10. Source study methods: How many nucleated cells were present was estimated from reference gene primer amplification. Using immunoSEQ multiplex PCR, the repertoire was profiled, and TCRdb retains in-frame clones only, with some absent. V, J and clone size derive from that table, while D and trimming were established from the DNA sequence. Seen here are about 140,000 clones, 88% observed once, and the top ten hold over 1.5%. The TCR sequence derives from a woman in her sixties or seventies with acute or convalescent COVID-19. Sequences were obtained from peripheral blood. The J gene is TRBJ1-1, the V gene TRBV25-1; the match to TRBD1 covers 7 bases. CDR3 bases: TGTGCCAGTGAACCCGTGGACAGGCTGAACACTGAAGCTTTCTTT. It yields the protein CASEPVDRLNTEAFF.